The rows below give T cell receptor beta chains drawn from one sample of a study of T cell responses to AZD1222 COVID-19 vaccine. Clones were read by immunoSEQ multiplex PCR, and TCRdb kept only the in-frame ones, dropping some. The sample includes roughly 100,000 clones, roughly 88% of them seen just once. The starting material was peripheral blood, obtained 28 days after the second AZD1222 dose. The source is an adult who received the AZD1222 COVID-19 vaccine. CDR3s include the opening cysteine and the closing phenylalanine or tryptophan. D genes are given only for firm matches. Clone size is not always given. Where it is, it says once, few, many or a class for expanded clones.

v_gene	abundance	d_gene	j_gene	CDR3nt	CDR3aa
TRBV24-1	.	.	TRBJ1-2	TGTGCCACCGGCGTGGGGAGAGGCTACACCTTC	CATGVGRGYTF
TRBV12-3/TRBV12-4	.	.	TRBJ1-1	TGTGCCAGCAGTTGGGGAGTTACTGAAGCTTTCTTT	CASSWGVTEAFF
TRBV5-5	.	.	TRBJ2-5	TGTGCCAGCAGCTACGGACACGACCAAGAGACCCAGTACTTC	CASSYGHDQETQYF
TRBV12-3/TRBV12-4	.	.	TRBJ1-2	TGTGCCAGCAGCCATTACTTGAGAAGTGGCTACACCTTC	CASSHYLRSGYTF
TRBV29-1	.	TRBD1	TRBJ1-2	TGCAGCGTTGAGGGACAGGGGGCCTATGGCTACACCTTC	CSVEGQGAYGYTF
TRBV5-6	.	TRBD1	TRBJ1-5	TGTGCCAGCAGCACCGTACAGGGGTCCTTAGATCAGCCCCAGCATTTT	CASSTVQGSLDQPQHF
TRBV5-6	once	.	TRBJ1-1	TGTGCCAGCAGCTCGACAGAAAGGTCGAACACTGAAGCTTTCTTT	CASSSTERSNTEAFF
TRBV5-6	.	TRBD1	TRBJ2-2	TGTGCCAGCAGCGGCGGACAGGGGGGGAACACCGGGGAGCTGTTTTTT	CASSGGQGGNTGELFF
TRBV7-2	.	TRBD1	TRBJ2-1	TGTGCCAGCAGCCTCCGGGACAGGGGTGGCAATGAGCAGTTCTTC	CASSLRDRGGNEQFF
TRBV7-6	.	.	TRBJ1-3	TGTGCCAGCAGCTCACAGTTACCTGGAGGCTCTGGAAACACCATATATTTT	CASSSQLPGGSGNTIYF
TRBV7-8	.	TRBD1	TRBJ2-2	TGTGCCAGCAGCTTACCAGACAGGGTCGATCTTAACACCGGGGAGCTGTTTTTT	CASSLPDRVDLNTGELFF
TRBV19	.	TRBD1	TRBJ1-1	TGTGCCAGTGGACGGTTCGACAGGGGCACTGAAGCTTTCTTT	CASGRFDRGTEAFF
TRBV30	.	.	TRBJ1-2	TGTGCCTTACAGGGCCTCGATGGCTACACCTTC	CALQGLDGYTF
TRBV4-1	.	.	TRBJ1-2	TGCGCCAGCAGCCAAGAAGGACAGCCCATCTTCTATGGCTACACCTTC	CASSQEGQPIFYGYTF
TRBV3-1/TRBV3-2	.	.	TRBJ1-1	TGTGCCAGCAGCCAAGATCCCAGTTACACTGAAGCTTTCTTT	CASSQDPSYTEAFF
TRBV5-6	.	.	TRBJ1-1	TGTGCCAGCAGCTGGGCCCAAGAAGCTTTCTTT	CASSWAQEAFF
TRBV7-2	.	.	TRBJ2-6	TGTGCCAGCAGCTTAGGCTCTGGGGCCAACGTCCTGACTTTC	CASSLGSGANVLTF
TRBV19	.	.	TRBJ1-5	TGTGCCAGTAGAATAACAGGGTTGGGCAATCAGCCCCAGCATTTT	CASRITGLGNQPQHF